Each of the 16 T cell receptor beta chains below was sequenced from the same sample in a study of cytomegalovirus exposure and HLA in healthy donors. In the PCR, 60 Vbeta and 13 Jbeta primers were used. Here immunoSEQ multiplex PCR was the method, and the copy in TCRdb shows in-frame clones only, minus some. The repertoire holds about 140,000 clones, with more than 70% as singletons. The specimen sequenced was PBMCs. The receptors here all came from a male donor in good health and CMV-seronegative.

This clone occurred a few times. The rearrangement links TRBV4-3 to TRBJ2-1; 7 bases match TRBD2. With 2 bases clipped from V and 9 bases from J, the junction kept 10 bases outside the gene matches. The V gene's germline CDR1 is LGHNA and CDR2 YSLEER. The CDR3 has 15 amino acids. CDR3 bases: TGCGCCAGCAGCCAAACTAGCGAACCACGCAGTGAGCAGTTCTTC. Its translation is CASSQTSEPRSEQFF.

The chain recombines TRBV6-5 with TRBJ2-7; D not certain. The germline gives CDR1 MNHEY, CDR2 SVGAGI. Trimming removed 6 bases at V and 0 bases at J, with 9 bases between. The CDR3 loop spans 13 amino acids. This CDR3 is CASRTTDSYEQYF. The CDR3 DNA follows: TGTGCCAGCAGGACCACAGACTCCTACGAGCAGTACTTC.

The J gene is TRBJ2-5, the V gene TRBV30; no clear D gene. This CDR3 has 15 residues. The germline CDR1 and CDR2 sequences are GTSNPN and SVGIG (reference sequence). The germline V and J ends were trimmed by 0 bases and 1 base, with 12 bases remaining between them. The chain's CDR3 is CAWSVQAGRQETQYF. CDR3 nucleotides: TGTGCCTGGAGTGTCCAGGCCGGCCGCCAAGAGACCCAGTACTTC.

In nucleotides, the CDR3 is TGTGCCAGCAGCCACGACAGTTCTCAGCCCCAGCATTTT. Its protein product is CASSHDSSQPQHF. The V call is TRBV6-6, the J call TRBJ1-5; the D gene is possibly TRBD1 (5 bases). CDR3 length: 13 amino acids. The germline V gene encodes CDR1 MNHNY and CDR2 SVGAGI (reference sequence). Trimming left V 6 bases short and J 6 bases short, with 12 bases between.

This clone occurred once. The chain uses TRBV5-4 and TRBJ2-7; tentative D call: TRBD2 (6 bases). Germline V gives CDR1 SGHNT, CDR2 YYREEE (reference sequence). The CDR3 contains 16 residues. V was shortened by 1 base and J by 1 base, with 15 bases between the two germline ends. This CDR3 reads CASSLWGAGPSYEQYF. CDR3 bases: TGTGCCAGCAGCTTGTGGGGTGCGGGGCCATCCTACGAGCAGTACTTC. The full variable domain, in which reference TRBV5-4 and TRBJ2-7 provide the parts outside the CDR3, is ETGVTQSPTHLIKTRGQQVTLRCSSQSGHNTVSWYQQALGQGPQFIFQYYREEENGRGNFPPRFSGLQFPNYSSELNVNALELDDSALYLCASSLWGAGPSYEQYFGPGTRLTVT.

The chain recombines TRBV6-5 with TRBJ1-1; no clear D gene. Germline values: CDR1 MNHEY, CDR2 SVGAGI. Trimming shortened V by 6 bases and J by 5 bases, and 19 bases separated the two germline ends. The CDR3 runs 15 residues. The CDR3 loop reads CASRLQDGSWTEAFF. DNA of the CDR3: TGTGCCAGCAGACTGCAGGACGGGAGTTGGACTGAAGCTTTCTTT.

The genes are TRBV7-9 and TRBJ2-2; 16 positions agree with TRBD2. The germline V gene encodes CDR1 SEHNR and CDR2 FQNEAQ (reference sequence). The trim removed 5 bases at V and 4 bases at J, leaving 7 bases unmatched. The CDR3 totals 18 residues. The CDR3 region is CASSEGLAGGRRTGELFF. DNA for the CDR3: TGTGCCAGCAGCGAGGGACTAGCGGGGGGGCGGCGCACCGGGGAGCTGTTTTTT.

This clone was counted only a few times. The chain joins TRBV4-3 to TRBJ2-4; D might be TRBD2 (5 bases). V gave up 0 bases and J gave up 1 base, with 13 bases separating them. CDR3 length: 17 residues. The germline gives CDR1 LGHNA, CDR2 YSLEER. CDR3: CASSQDRRERAKNIQYF. CDR3 coding DNA: TGCGCCAGCAGCCAAGATCGTAGGGAGCGGGCCAAAAACATTCAGTACTTC.

The rearrangement joins TRBV25-1 to TRBJ1-1; 7 bases line up with TRBD1. Per germline, CDR1 MGHDK and CDR2 SYGVNS. Germline trimming cut 6 bases from V and 1 base from J; bases unmatched to any gene: 2. CDR3 length: 13 amino acids. The DNA of the CDR3 is TGTGCCAGCAGCGGACAGGCGAACACTGAAGCTTTCTTT. Encoded protein: CASSGQANTEAFF.

This clone occurred once. The chain carries TRBV7-2 and TRBJ1-6; perhaps TRBD1 as D (5 bases). V was clipped by 8 bases and J by 9 bases, with 14 bases between them. Germline values: CDR1 SGHTA, CDR2 FQGNSA. This CDR3 contains 13 residues. The CDR3 region is CASGEGTGSPLHF. For the CDR3, the DNA is TGTGCCAGCGGGGAGGGGACGGGTTCACCCCTCCACTTT.

This clone was seen a handful of times. The J gene is TRBJ2-5, the V gene TRBV10-3; 7 bases align to TRBD2. The CDR3 is 12 residues long. The J segment lost 5 bases and the V segment lost 8 bases, leaving 5 bases of the junction unmatched. From germline, CDR1 is ENHRY and CDR2 SYGVKD. As DNA, the CDR3 is TGTGCCATCGGAAACGGGGGGGAGACCCAGTACTTC. Its translation is CAIGNGGETQYF.

Of note for this clone: Other DNA sequences in this specimen translate into the identical CDR3. This chain uses TRBV7-9 with TRBJ1-5; the D gene is possibly TRBD1 (6 bases). V gave up 1 base and J gave up 2 bases, with 6 bases separating them. CDR1 is SEHNR and CDR2 is FQNEAQ in the germline V gene (reference sequence). This CDR3 spans 14 amino acids. The CDR3 DNA is TGTGCCAGCAGCTTAGGGACAGGCAATCAGCCCCAGCATTTT. The encoded protein is CASSLGTGNQPQHF.

On this clone: At one end the junction does not follow the germline gene, possibly because of a read error. The chain uses TRBV7-2 and TRBJ2-7, with 11 positions matching TRBD2. Germline lookup yields CDR1 SGHTA and CDR2 FQGNSA. The length of the CDR3 is 14 residues. This CDR3 is CASSSTSGGYERYF. The CDR3 DNA follows: TGTGCCAGCAGTTCCACTAGCGGGGGCTACGAGCGGTACTTC.

The rearrangement links TRBV7-2 to TRBJ1-5; D is perhaps TRBD1 (6 bases). Per germline, CDR1 SGHTA and CDR2 FQGNSA. Trimming pared 0 bases from V and 0 bases from J, leaving 9 bases between. The CDR3 spans 16 residues. The CDR3 sequence: CASSLAVQGSNQPQHF. In DNA form, the CDR3 reads TGTGCCAGCAGCTTAGCGGTACAGGGTAGCAATCAGCCCCAGCATTTT.

The sample holds one count of this clone. The V call is TRBV5-6, the J call TRBJ1-1; D remains ambiguous. Trimming pared 4 bases from V and 1 base from J, leaving 11 bases between. This CDR3 has 14 residues. The V gene's germline CDR1 is SGHDT and CDR2 YYEEEE. This CDR3 is CASSPEGGNTEAFF. The CDR3 DNA sequence: TGTGCCAGCAGCCCCGAGGGAGGGAACACTGAAGCTTTCTTT.

This chain links TRBV18 with TRBJ2-5; TRBD1 agrees at 10 bases. Matching the DNA end better, TRBJ2-7 makes the J call doubtful. The CDR3 has 16 amino acids. Germline assignment: CDR1 KGHSH and CDR2 LQKENI. The CDR3 reads CASSPFTGTGAHEQYF. The DNA of the CDR3 is TGTGCCAGCTCACCCTTTACCGGGACAGGGGCCCACGAGCAGTACTTC.